This TCR beta chain was sequenced in a study of identical twins. TCRdb redid the calling of the 5' RACE reads with MiXCR, one entry per CDR3 protein. The sample has 450,000 to 500,000 distinct CDR3 sequences, roughly an eighth seen once; the top ten hold approximately 0.98%. This CDR3 has 14 amino acids. Trimming removed 2 bases from V and 5 bases from J, with 10 bases in between. Germline CDR1 reads SGHDT; CDR2 reads YYEEEE. This clonotype was detected a few times. Separately, the same data were catalogued under a study of yellow fever vaccine responses in identical twins.

This TCR was recovered from a woman younger than 35 in good health. The sample consisted of CD4+ T cells sorted from blood. The chain employs TRBV5-6 and TRBJ2-2; D is tentatively TRBD1 or TRBD2 (6 bases each). CDR3 nucleotides: TGTGCCAGCAGCTTAGGGGGGCCGACCGGGGAGCTGTTTTTT. It is translated as CASSLGGPTGELFF.